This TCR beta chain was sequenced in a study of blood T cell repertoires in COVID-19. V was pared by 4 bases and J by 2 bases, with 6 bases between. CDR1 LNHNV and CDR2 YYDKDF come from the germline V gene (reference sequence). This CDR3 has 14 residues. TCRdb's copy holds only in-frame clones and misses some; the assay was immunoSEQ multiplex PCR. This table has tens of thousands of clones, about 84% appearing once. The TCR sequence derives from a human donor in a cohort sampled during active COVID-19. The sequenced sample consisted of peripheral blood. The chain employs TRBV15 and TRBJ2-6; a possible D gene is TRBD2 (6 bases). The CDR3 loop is CATSTGAGANVLTF. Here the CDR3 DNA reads TGTGCCACCAGCACGGGGGCTGGGGCCAACGTCCTGACTTTC. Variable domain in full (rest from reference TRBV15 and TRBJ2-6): DAMVIQNPRYQVTQFGKPVTLSCSQTLNHNVMYWYQQKSSQAPKLLFHYYDKDFNNEADTPDNFQSRRPNTSFCFLDIRSPGLGDTAMYLCATSTGAGANVLTFGAGSRLTVL.